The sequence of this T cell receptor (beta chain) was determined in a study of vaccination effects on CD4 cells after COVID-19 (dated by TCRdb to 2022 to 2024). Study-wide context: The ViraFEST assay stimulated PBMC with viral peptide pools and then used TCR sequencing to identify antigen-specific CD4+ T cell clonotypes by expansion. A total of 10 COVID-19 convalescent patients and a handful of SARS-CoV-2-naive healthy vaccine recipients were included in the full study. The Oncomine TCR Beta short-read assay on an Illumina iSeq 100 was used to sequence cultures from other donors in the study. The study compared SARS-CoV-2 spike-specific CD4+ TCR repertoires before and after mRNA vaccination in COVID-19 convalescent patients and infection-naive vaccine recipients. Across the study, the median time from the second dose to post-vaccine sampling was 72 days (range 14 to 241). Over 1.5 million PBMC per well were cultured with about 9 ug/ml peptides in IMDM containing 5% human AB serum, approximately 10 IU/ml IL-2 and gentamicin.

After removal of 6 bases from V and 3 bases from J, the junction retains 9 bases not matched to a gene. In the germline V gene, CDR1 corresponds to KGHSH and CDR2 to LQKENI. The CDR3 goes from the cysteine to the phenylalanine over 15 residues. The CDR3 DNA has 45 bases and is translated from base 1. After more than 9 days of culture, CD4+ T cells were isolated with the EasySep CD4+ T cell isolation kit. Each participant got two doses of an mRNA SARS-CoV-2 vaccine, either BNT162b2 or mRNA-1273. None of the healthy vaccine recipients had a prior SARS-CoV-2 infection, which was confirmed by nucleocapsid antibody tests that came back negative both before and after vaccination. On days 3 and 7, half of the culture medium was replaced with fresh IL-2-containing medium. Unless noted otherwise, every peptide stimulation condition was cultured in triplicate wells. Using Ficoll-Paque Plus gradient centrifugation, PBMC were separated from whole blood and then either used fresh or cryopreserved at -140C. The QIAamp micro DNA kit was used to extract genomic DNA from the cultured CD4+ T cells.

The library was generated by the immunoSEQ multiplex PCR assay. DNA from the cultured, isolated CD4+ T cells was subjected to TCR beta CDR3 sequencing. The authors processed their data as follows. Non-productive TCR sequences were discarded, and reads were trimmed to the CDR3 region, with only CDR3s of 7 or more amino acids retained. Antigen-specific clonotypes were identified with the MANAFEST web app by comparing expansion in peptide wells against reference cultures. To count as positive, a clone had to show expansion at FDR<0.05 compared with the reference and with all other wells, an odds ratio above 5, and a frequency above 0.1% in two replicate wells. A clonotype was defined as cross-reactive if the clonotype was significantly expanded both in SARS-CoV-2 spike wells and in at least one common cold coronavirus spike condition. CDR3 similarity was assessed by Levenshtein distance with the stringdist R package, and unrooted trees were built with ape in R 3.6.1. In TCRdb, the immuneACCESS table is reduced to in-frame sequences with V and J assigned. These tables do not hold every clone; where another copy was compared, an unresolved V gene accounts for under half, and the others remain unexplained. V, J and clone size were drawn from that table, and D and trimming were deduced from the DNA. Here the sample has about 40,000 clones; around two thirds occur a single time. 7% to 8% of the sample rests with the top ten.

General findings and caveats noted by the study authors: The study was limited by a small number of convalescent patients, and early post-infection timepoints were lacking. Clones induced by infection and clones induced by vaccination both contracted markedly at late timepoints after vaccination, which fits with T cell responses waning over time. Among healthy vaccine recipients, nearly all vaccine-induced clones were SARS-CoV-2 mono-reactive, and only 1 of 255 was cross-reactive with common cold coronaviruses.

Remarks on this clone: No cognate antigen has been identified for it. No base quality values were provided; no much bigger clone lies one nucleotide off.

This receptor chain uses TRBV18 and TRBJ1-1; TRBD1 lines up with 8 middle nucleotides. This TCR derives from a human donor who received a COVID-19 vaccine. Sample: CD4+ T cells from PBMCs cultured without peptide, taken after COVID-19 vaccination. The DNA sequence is TGTGCCAGCTCGCCTCGACAGGGGTTTGACACTGAAGCTTTCTTT. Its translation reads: CASSPRQGFDTEAFF.